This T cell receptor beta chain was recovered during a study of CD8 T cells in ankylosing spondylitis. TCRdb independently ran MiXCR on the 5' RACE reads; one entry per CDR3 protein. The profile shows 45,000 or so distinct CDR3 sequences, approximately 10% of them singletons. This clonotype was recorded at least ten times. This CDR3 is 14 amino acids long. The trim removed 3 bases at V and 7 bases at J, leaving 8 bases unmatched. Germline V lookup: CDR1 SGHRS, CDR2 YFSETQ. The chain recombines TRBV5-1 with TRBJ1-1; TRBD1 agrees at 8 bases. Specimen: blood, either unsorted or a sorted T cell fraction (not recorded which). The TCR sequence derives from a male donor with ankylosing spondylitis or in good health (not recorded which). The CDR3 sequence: CASSWTGMGYEAFF. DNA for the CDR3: TGCGCCAGCAGCTGGACAGGGATGGGTTATGAAGCTTTCTTT. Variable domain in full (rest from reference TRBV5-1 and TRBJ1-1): KAGVTQTPRYLIKTRGQQVTLSCSPISGHRSVSWYQQTPGQGLQFLFEYFSETQRNKGNFPGRFSGRQFSNSRSEMNVSTLELGDSALYLCASSWTGMGYEAFFGQGTRLTVV.